The 32 T cell receptor beta chains below come from one sample, sequenced in a study of T cell repertoires in cytomegalovirus infection. These TCRs are of unknown antigen specificity. Each CDR3 protein gets one entry after TCRdb re-called the reads with MiXCR. The data show some 99,000 distinct CDR3 sequences, around 31% seen once. The material was CD8+ T cells from cultured PBMCs, obtained from culture after CMV antigen stimulation. These receptors were collected from a human donor in good health (CMV status not recorded). Some clones in this sample may be carry-over from other donors' samples.

This clonotype was observed a handful of times. V and J are TRBV7-3 and TRBJ2-3; D might be TRBD1 or TRBD2, each matching 7 bases. The CDR3 is 15 residues long. Deletions cut 5 bases from V and 3 bases from J, with 15 bases between. Germline V gives CDR1 SGHTA, CDR2 FQGTGA. CDR3 DNA: TGTGCCAGCAGCGAACGACAGGGAGGGACAGATACGCAGTATTTT. This sequence encodes CASSERQGGTDTQYF.

The chain uses TRBV4-1 and TRBJ2-3; 9 nucleotides line up with TRBD2. J lost 1 base, V lost 1 base, and 3 bases had no gene match. The CDR3 consists of 16 residues. Per the germline V gene, CDR1 is MGHRA and CDR2 is YSYEKL. This CDR3 is CASSQAERGGTDTQYF. In DNA form, the CDR3 reads TGCGCCAGCAGCCAAGCGGAGCGGGGGGGCACAGATACGCAGTATTTT.

This clonotype was observed a few times. The chain joins TRBV25-1 to TRBJ1-4; D remains unclear. The germline CDR1 and CDR2 sequences are MGHDK and SYGVNS. Trimming removed 0 bases at V and 4 bases at J, with 12 bases between. CDR3 length equals 16 residues. The CDR3 DNA reads as TGTGCCAGCAGTGAATATTCGGGCAGAAGTAATGAAAAACTGTTTTTT. Its protein product is CASSEYSGRSNEKLFF.

This clonotype is a singleton in its sample. CDR3 loop: CASSQGSTEAFF. CDR3 DNA sequence: TGTGCCAGTAGTCAGGGGTCCACTGAAGCTTTCTTT. The chain uses TRBV19 and TRBJ1-1; D possibly corresponds to TRBD1 (6 bases). The germline V gene encodes CDR1 LNHDA and CDR2 SQIVND (reference sequence). V was cut by 5 bases and J by 4 bases, with 8 bases left in between. This CDR3 has 12 residues.

This clonotype was counted a few times. The chain recombines TRBV15 with TRBJ2-1; D ambiguous. Deletions cut 1 base from V and 3 bases from J, with 13 bases between. The germline V gene encodes CDR1 LNHNV and CDR2 YYDKDF (reference sequence). This CDR3 spans 16 amino acids. The CDR3 nucleotides are TGTGCCACCAGCAGAGTAGTGGCAGGTGGCTACAATGAGCAGTTCTTC. As protein: CATSRVVAGGYNEQFF.

This rearrangement joins TRBV19 to TRBJ2-3; a weak D match, TRBD2 (6 bases). The CDR3 length is 12 residues. The V gene lost 7 bases and the J gene lost 5 bases, with 10 bases spanning the gap. From germline, CDR1 is LNHDA and CDR2 SQIVND (reference sequence). The CDR3 loop is CASTEGLDTQYF. The CDR3, as DNA: TGTGCCAGTACGGAGGGACTAGATACGCAGTATTTT. The whole variable domain, filled in from reference TRBV19 and TRBJ2-3, reads DGGITQSPKYLFRKEGQNVTLSCEQNLNHDAMYWYRQDPGQGLRLIYYSQIVNDFQKGDIAEGYSVSREKKESFPLTVTSAQKNPTAFYLCASTEGLDTQYFGPGTRLTVL.

This clonotype was observed a few times. The rearrangement joins TRBV7-2 to TRBJ1-6; the D is unclear. This CDR3 is built from 15 residues. Germline V gives CDR1 SGHTA, CDR2 FQGNSA. The V end was cut by 1 base, the J end by 10 bases, with 14 bases between. For the CDR3, the DNA is TGTGCCAGCAGCTTAGGTTGGAGTACAAACTCACCCCTCCACTTT. Translating gives CASSLGWSTNSPLHF.

The CDR3 reads CASSPPGLLEQYF. CDR3 coding DNA: TGTGCCAGCAGCCCGCCGGGTCTCCTCGAGCAGTACTTC. The rearrangement uses TRBV12-3 or TRBV12-4 and TRBJ2-7; no firm D call. This CDR3 is built from 13 residues. V was shortened by 6 bases and J by 6 bases, with 15 bases between the two germline ends.

The chain recombines TRBV7-9 with TRBJ2-1; TRBD2 might be the D (5 bases). Germline V gives CDR1 SEHNR, CDR2 FQNEAQ (reference sequence). The CDR3 spans 13 residues. V lost 2 bases and J lost 8, with 10 bases in between. The CDR3 sequence is CASSLLASDEQFF. CDR3 nucleotide sequence: TGTGCCAGCAGCTTACTAGCCTCTGATGAGCAGTTCTTC.

The chain combines TRBV11-2 with TRBJ2-7; D might be TRBD2 (7 bases). This CDR3 has 15 residues. V was shortened by 0 bases and J by 2 bases, with 11 bases between the two germline ends. CDR1 SGHAT and CDR2 FQNNGV come from the germline V gene. As DNA, the CDR3 is TGTGCCAGCAGCTTAGAGGGGAGGGGGGCCTACGAGCAGTACTTC. Translation: CASSLEGRGAYEQYF.

The J gene is TRBJ2-1, the V gene TRBV12-3 or TRBV12-4, with TRBD2 matching over 10 bases. This CDR3 has 16 residues. The J segment lost 7 bases and the V segment lost 4 bases, leaving 10 bases of the junction unmatched. The CDR3 sequence is CASSWTLAGARNEQFF. The CDR3 DNA reads as TGTGCCAGCAGTTGGACCCTAGCGGGGGCACGGAATGAGCAGTTCTTC.

With respect to this clonotype: A much larger clone is a single base away; this may be a read error. V and J are TRBV7-6 and TRBJ1-5; D ambiguous. V lost 5 bases and J 11 bases, leaving 7 bases between the germline ends. CDR1 is SGHVS, CDR2 FNYEAQ, per germline. There are 10 residues in the CDR3. The CDR3 nucleotides read TGTGCCAGCAGCCCGGAGGCCCAGCATTTT. Amino acids: CASSPEAQHF.

The gene calls are TRBV28 and TRBJ2-7; a possible D gene is TRBD1 (6 bases). Germline assignment: CDR1 MDHEN and CDR2 SYDVKM. This CDR3 has 13 amino acids. Trimming took off 5 bases at V and 0 bases at J, with 8 bases between the two ends. The CDR3 here is CASSTGISYEQYF. In nucleotides, the CDR3 is TGTGCCAGCAGTACAGGGATCTCCTACGAGCAGTACTTC.

The genes are TRBV7-6 and TRBJ2-1; either TRBD1 or TRBD2 may fit D (6 bases each). Trimming cost V 4 bases and J 0 bases, with 16 bases left between them. The CDR3 length is 17 residues. From germline, CDR1 is SGHVS and CDR2 FNYEAQ. This CDR3 reads CASSSEGGITSYNEQFF. CDR3 sequence (DNA): TGTGCCAGCAGCTCGGAAGGGGGGATAACCTCCTACAATGAGCAGTTCTTC.

A few counts support this clonotype. The chain is built from TRBV29-1 and TRBJ2-7, with TRBD2 matching over 10 bases. CDR3 length: 14 residues. Per germline, CDR1 SQVTM and CDR2 ANQGSEA. V was pared by 3 bases and J by 3 bases, with 5 bases of the junction left unmatched. This chain's CDR3 is CSVDGLAGDYEQYF. CDR3 in DNA: TGCAGCGTTGATGGTCTAGCGGGGGACTACGAGCAGTACTTC.

The chain uses TRBV6-5 and TRBJ2-2; no clear D. V was trimmed by 2 bases and J by 7 bases, leaving 8 bases between them. The CDR3 spans 13 residues. Germline CDR1 and CDR2: MNHEY and SVGAGI. As DNA, the CDR3 is TGTGCCAGCAGTTACCTAAACGGCGGGGAGCTGTTTTTT. Translating gives CASSYLNGGELFF.

The V gene is TRBV12-3 or TRBV12-4, the J gene TRBJ1-1; D call uncertain. Trimming stripped 3 bases from V and 1 base from J, with 12 bases between. The CDR3 runs 15 residues. CDR3 in DNA: TGTGCCAGCAGTTTGGAGGTTTCCGGGAACACTGAAGCTTTCTTT. Its translation: CASSLEVSGNTEAFF.

This clonotype appeared a few times. J is TRBJ1-5 and V is TRBV19; D is uncertain. V lost 6 bases, J lost 7 bases, and 13 bases lay in between. CDR1 is LNHDA, CDR2 SQIVND, per germline (reference sequence). The CDR3 sequence is 13 residues long. The CDR3 here is CASSVMPEQPQHF. The CDR3, as DNA: TGTGCCAGTAGCGTCATGCCGGAACAGCCCCAGCATTTT.

This clonotype has just a few counts. The chain carries TRBV7-2 and TRBJ1-5, with a possible D match to TRBD1 (6 bases). This CDR3 has 13 residues. Trimming removed 6 bases from V and 6 bases from J, with 12 bases in between. Germline assignment: CDR1 SGHTA and CDR2 FQGNSA. CDR3: CASSPDRSQPQHF. The CDR3 DNA sequence: TGTGCCAGCAGTCCAGACAGGTCTCAGCCCCAGCATTTT.

This clonotype was counted at least ten times. This sequence joins TRBV28 and TRBJ1-1, with D unresolved. This CDR3 contains 12 residues. CDR1 and CDR2 (germline): MDHEN, SYDVKM. V gave up 3 bases and J gave up 2 bases, with 4 bases separating them. CDR3 nucleotide sequence: TGTGCCAGCAGTTTCAGTAACACTGAAGCTTTCTTT. Its translation: CASSFSNTEAFF.

This clonotype has just a few counts. The chain combines TRBV4-1 with TRBJ2-3; 8 bases line up with TRBD2. CDR3 length: 14 residues. V gave up 6 bases and J gave up 4 bases; unmatched junction bases: 6. Germline V gene lookup returns CDR1 MGHRA and CDR2 YSYEKL. CDR3 in DNA: TGCGCCAGCAGTCAGCGGGGGTGGTCAGATACGCAGTATTTT. Translated, it gives CASSQRGWSDTQYF.

The chain couples TRBV12-3 or TRBV12-4 to TRBJ1-1, with D possibly being TRBD1 (5 bases). This CDR3 spans 13 amino acids. The germline V and J ends were trimmed by 5 bases and 6 bases, with 13 bases remaining between them. CDR3 protein: CASSPGMGPEAFF. The CDR3 DNA follows: TGTGCCAGCAGTCCAGGGATGGGCCCTGAAGCTTTCTTT.

This clonotype came up a few times. The chain recombines TRBV7-2 with TRBJ1-6; D not resolved. This CDR3 has 20 residues. V lost 5 bases and J 1 base, leaving 24 bases between the germline ends. Germline values: CDR1 SGHTA, CDR2 FQGNSA. The CDR3 spells CASSPGRSAQRSSYNSPLHF. DNA for the CDR3: TGTGCCAGCAGCCCCGGACGGTCAGCTCAGCGGTCGTCCTATAATTCACCCCTCCACTTT.

The chain employs TRBV28 and TRBJ2-7, with D perhaps given as TRBD1 or TRBD2 (5 bases each). V was clipped by 10 bases and J by 4 bases, with 17 bases between them. Germline V lookup: CDR1 MDHEN, CDR2 SYDVKM. This CDR3 has 13 residues. The CDR3: CAIQPGTIYEQYF. The CDR3 region has the DNA TGTGCCATCCAACCGGGGACGATATACGAGCAGTACTTC. Looking up the rest from reference TRBV28 and TRBJ2-7 gives the full variable domain: DVKVTQSSRYLVKRTGEKVFLECVQDMDHENMFWYRQDPGLGLRLIYFSYDVKMKEKGDIPEGYSVSREKKERFSLILESASTNQTSMYLCAIQPGTIYEQYFGPGTRLTVT.

The chain has TRBV7-9 and TRBJ1-2; TRBD1 is a possible D gene (6 bases). There are 14 residues in the CDR3. In germline, CDR1 is SEHNR, CDR2 FQNEAQ (reference sequence). The V end was cut by 4 bases, the J end by 4 bases, with 13 bases between. As DNA, the CDR3 is TGTGCCAGCAGCTCGCTGGGGGCTTTCTATGGCTACACCTTC. It specifies CASSSLGAFYGYTF.

In this sample, this clonotype turned up many times. This chain joins TRBV4-1 and TRBJ1-2; 8 bases align to TRBD1. The CDR3 is made up of 14 amino acids. After removal of 4 bases from V and 4 bases from J, the junction contained 5 bases not matched to a gene. In germline, CDR1 is MGHRA, CDR2 YSYEKL. CDR3 protein: CASSPTGALYGYTF. The CDR3 nucleotides read TGCGCCAGCAGCCCGACAGGGGCCCTCTATGGCTACACCTTC.

The sample holds many counts of this clonotype. The gene calls are TRBV6-5 and TRBJ2-7; D gene uncertain. The CDR3 runs 14 residues. CDR1 is MNHEY and CDR2 is SVGAGI in the germline V gene. V dropped 4 bases and J dropped 0 bases, with 10 bases sitting between them. The CDR3 is CASSFRVSSYEQYF. CDR3 coding DNA: TGTGCCAGCAGTTTCCGGGTGAGCTCCTACGAGCAGTACTTC.

CDR3 sequence (DNA): TGTGCCAGCAGTCCGTATTCCACGAGAGACGAGCAGTACTTC. This translates into CASSPYSTRDEQYF. The chain joins TRBV28 to TRBJ2-7; D is unresolved. The CDR3 is 14 amino acids. Germline CDR1 is MDHEN and CDR2 is SYDVKM. The germline V and J ends were trimmed by 5 bases and 5 bases, with 16 bases remaining between them.

This clonotype was picked up a small number of times. The gene calls are TRBV10-3 and TRBJ1-1; D call uncertain. Germline loops: CDR1 ENHRY, CDR2 SYGVKD. The ends were cut back, 3 bases at V and 5 bases at J, with 10 bases in the middle. The CDR3 contains 13 residues. The CDR3 spells CAISDETPTEAFF. As DNA, the CDR3 is TGTGCCATCAGTGATGAGACTCCGACTGAAGCTTTCTTT.

The gene calls are TRBV15 and TRBJ1-1; D remains ambiguous. The CDR3 length is 13 residues. Between the trimmed V and J ends, which lost 9 bases and 4 bases, there was a span of 15 bases. Germline-derived CDR1 and CDR2 are LNHNV and YYDKDF (reference sequence). The CDR3 here is CATSPALFTEAFF. Here the CDR3 DNA reads TGTGCCACAAGCCCGGCCCTGTTCACTGAAGCTTTCTTT.

The J gene is TRBJ1-1, the V gene TRBV7-4; D ambiguous. V lost 5 bases to trimming and J lost 1 base, with 14 bases between them. Germline V gene data show CDR1 as SGHVT and CDR2 as SQSDAQ. CDR3 size: 15 residues. The CDR3 sequence: CASSISRNRNTEAFF. The CDR3 region has the DNA TGTGCCAGCAGCATTAGTAGGAACAGGAACACTGAAGCTTTCTTT. The whole variable domain, remainder taken from reference TRBV7-4 and TRBJ1-1, is GAGVSQSPRYKVAKRGRDVALRCDSISGHVTLYWYRQTLGQGSEVLTYSQSDAQRDKSGRPSGRFSAERPERSVSTLKIQRTEQGDSAVYLCASSISRNRNTEAFFGQGTRLTVV.

The table lists this clonotype with a few counts. V gene TRBV7-9 combines with J gene TRBJ2-2; D might be TRBD2 (6 bases). CDR1 and CDR2 from the germline V gene are SEHNR and FQNEAQ (reference sequence). This CDR3 region has 12 residues. Trimming took 11 bases from V and 6 from J, leaving 13 bases between them. CDR3 sequence (DNA): TGTGCCCCGGGACTCTTTCCCGGGGAGCTGTTTTTT. This sequence encodes CAPGLFPGELFF.